This T cell receptor beta chain was identified during a study of cytomegalovirus exposure and HLA in healthy donors. About the research overall: Researchers previously reported finding about 110 million unique TCR beta sequences from some 180 million T cells. Study findings and constraints: Rare TCR sequences dominated, though some public TCRs recurred in many donors. Sequencing had likely introduced a cluster of highly shared sequence variants as an artifact. An analysis that was carried out later associated 17,000 or so TCR beta sequences with HLA alleles at 0.05 false discovery rate.

A remark on this clone: Its target is not known.

The PCR had 60 Vbeta and 13 Jbeta primers. Method: immunoSEQ multiplex PCR; TCRdb's copy keeps in-frame clones and lacks some. The sample shows around 130,000 clones, 76% of them seen only once. The length of the CDR3 is 13 residues. The V gene end was trimmed by 6 bases and the J gene end by 0 bases; junction bases not matched to a gene: 2. CDR1 and CDR2 from the germline V gene are SQVTM and ANQGSEA. The chain carries TRBV29-1 and TRBJ2-1; 7 bases align to TRBD1. Input material: PBMCs. The TCR sequence derives from a man in his forties or fifties in good health and CMV-seronegative. DNA of the CDR3: TGCAGCGTCCGGGACAGCTCCTACAATGAGCAGTTCTTC. Its protein is CSVRDSSYNEQFF.